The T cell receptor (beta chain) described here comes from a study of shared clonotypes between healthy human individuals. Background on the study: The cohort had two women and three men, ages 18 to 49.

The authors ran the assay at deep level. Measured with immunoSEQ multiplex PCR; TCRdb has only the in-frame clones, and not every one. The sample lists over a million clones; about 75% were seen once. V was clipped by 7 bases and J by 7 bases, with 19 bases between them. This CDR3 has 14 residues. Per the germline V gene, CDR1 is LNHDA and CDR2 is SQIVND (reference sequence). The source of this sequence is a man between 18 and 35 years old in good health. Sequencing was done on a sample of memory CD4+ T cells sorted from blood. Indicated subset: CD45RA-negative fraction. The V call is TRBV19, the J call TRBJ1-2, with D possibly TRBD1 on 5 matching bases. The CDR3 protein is CASTPEWGEGGYTF. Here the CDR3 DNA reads TGTGCCAGTACCCCCGAGTGGGGGGAAGGTGGCTACACCTTC.